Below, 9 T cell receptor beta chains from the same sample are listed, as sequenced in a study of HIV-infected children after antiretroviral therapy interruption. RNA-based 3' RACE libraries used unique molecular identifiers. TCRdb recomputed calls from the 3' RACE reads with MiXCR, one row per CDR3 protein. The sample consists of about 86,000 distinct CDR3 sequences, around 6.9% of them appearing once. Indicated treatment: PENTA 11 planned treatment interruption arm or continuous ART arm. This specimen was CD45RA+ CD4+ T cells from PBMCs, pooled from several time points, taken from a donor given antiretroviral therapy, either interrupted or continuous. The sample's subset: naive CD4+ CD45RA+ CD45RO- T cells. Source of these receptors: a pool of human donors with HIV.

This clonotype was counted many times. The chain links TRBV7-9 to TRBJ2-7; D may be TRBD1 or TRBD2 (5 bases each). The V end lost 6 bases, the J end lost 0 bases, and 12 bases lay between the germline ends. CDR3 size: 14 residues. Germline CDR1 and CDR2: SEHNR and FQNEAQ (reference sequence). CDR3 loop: CASRRDVYSYEQYF. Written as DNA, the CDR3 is TGTGCCAGCAGACGGGACGTTTACTCCTACGAGCAGTACTTC.

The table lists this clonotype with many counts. The CDR3 loop is CASSQRQGASYEQYF. The CDR3 coding sequence is TGCGCCAGCAGCCAGAGACAGGGGGCTTCCTACGAGCAGTACTTC. This chain joins TRBV4-1 and TRBJ2-7; 10 bases are a match to TRBD1. The CDR3 extends over 15 amino acids. Germline V gene lookup returns CDR1 MGHRA and CDR2 YSYEKL. V shed 3 bases, J shed 1 base, and the junction held 3 bases outside the gene matches.

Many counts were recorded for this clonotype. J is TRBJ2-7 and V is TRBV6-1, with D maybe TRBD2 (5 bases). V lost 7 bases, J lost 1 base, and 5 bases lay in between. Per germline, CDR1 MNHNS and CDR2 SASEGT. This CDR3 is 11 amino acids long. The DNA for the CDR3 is TGTGCCAGCATAGCGTCCTACGAGCAGTACTTC. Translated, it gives CASIASYEQYF.

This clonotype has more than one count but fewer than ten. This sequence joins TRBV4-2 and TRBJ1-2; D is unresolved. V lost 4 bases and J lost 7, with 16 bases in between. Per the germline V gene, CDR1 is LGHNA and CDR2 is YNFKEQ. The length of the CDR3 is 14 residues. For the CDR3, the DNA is TGTGCCAGCAGCCCCGGACCGCTGCTGGTTGGCTACACCTTC. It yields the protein CASSPGPLLVGYTF.

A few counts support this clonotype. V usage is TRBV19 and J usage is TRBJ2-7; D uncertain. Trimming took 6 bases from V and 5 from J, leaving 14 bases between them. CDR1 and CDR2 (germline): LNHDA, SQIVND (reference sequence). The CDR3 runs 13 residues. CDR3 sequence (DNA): TGTGCCAGTAGCCCTGGTCCTGGCAACGAGCAGTACTTC. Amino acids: CASSPGPGNEQYF.

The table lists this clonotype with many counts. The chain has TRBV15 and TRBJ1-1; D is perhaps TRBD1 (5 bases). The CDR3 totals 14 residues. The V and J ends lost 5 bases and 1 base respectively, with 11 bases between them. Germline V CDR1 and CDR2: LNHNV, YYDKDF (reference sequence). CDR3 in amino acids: CATSSRQGNTEAFF. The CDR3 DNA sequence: TGTGCCACCAGCTCTCGGCAGGGGAACACTGAAGCTTTCTTT.

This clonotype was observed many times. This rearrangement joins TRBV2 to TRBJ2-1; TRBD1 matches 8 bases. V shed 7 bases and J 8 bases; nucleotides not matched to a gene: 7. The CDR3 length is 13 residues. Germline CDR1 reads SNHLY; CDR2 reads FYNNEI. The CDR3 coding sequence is TGTGCCAGCACTGAGGACAGGGAGCATGAGCAGTTCTTC. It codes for CASTEDREHEQFF.

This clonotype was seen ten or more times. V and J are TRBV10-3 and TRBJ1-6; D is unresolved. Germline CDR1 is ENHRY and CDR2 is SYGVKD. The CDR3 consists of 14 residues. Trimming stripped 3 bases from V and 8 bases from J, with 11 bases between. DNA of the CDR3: TGTGCCATCAGTGACGGGCAGAAAGATTCACCCCTCCACTTT. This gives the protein CAISDGQKDSPLHF.

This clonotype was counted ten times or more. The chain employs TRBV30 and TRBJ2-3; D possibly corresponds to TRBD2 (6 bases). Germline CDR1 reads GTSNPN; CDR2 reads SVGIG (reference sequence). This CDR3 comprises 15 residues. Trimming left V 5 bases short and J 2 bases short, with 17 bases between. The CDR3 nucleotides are TGTGCCTGGGACCTGGGACTCCAGTACACAGATACGCAGTATTTT. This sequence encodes CAWDLGLQYTDTQYF.